The clone carrying this TCR beta chain was detected many times. No antigen is known for it. Preparing the TCRbeta library involved the use of unique molecular identifiers. MiXCR was run by TCRdb on the PCR reads, yielding one entry per CDR3 protein. The table records 780,000 or so distinct CDR3 sequences, about 16% of them present only once. This specimen belongs to a study of T-cell reconstitution after alpha-beta-depleted transplantation in children. Study findings and constraints: At one year after transplant, newly produced T cells mostly accounted for T-cell counts and diversity. TCRbeta diversity was high at day 60 in some patients (a result of surviving recipient T cells and thymic progenitors).

The CDR3 runs to 14 residues. The V segment lost 4 bases and the J segment 6 bases; nucleotides outside the gene matches: 7. CDR1 is SGHKS, CDR2 YYEKEE, per germline (reference sequence). The starting material was PBMCs, mostly from graft donor cells, obtained 360 days after TCRalphabeta/CD19-depleted stem cell transplant. The receptor comes from a male patient aged 10 to 17 who had a stem cell transplant for acute lymphoblastic leukemia, so the T cells may come from the graft donor. The chain employs TRBV5-5 and TRBJ2-7; 10 bases align to TRBD2. The CDR3 is CASSPGTSVREQYF. CDR3 DNA: TGTGCCAGCAGCCCCGGGACTAGCGTTCGCGAGCAGTACTTC.